The 22 T cell receptor beta chains below come from one sample, sequenced in a study of technical replicates of blood from a few donors. TCRdb keeps only in-frame clones here, not all; method: immunoSEQ multiplex PCR. The sample contains 85,000 or so clones, 94% of which appear only once. The sequenced sample was T cells isolated from PBMCs. These receptors were taken from a human donor in good health.

J is TRBJ1-5 and V is TRBV6-5; D is perhaps TRBD1 (6 bases). CDR1 is MNHEY, CDR2 SVGAGI, per germline. This CDR3 has 12 amino acids. V gave up 11 bases and J gave up 5 bases, with 13 bases separating them. The chain's CDR3 is CAVGGADQPQHF. The CDR3 bases are TGTGCCGTCGGGGGGGCCGATCAGCCCCAGCATTTT.

V and J are TRBV19 and TRBJ1-1, with TRBD1 as a possible D gene (6 bases). The V end was cut by 2 bases, the J end by 3 bases, with 10 bases between. The CDR3 loop spans 14 amino acids. CDR1 and CDR2 from the germline V gene are LNHDA and SQIVND (reference sequence). Here the CDR3 reads CASSIREGDTEAFF. CDR3 nucleotide sequence: TGTGCCAGTAGTATAAGGGAGGGGGACACTGAAGCTTTCTTT.

The chain joins TRBV6-1 to TRBJ2-1; 8 bases line up with TRBD2. Trimming at V came to 2 bases and at J to 6 bases, leaving 6 bases not matched to a gene. The V gene's germline CDR1 is MNHNS and CDR2 SASEGT. This CDR3 spans 15 amino acids. The CDR3 bases are TGTGCCAGCAGTGAACGGCCGGGGGGGTCCAATGAGCAGTTCTTC. Translated: CASSERPGGSNEQFF.

The chain combines TRBV4-1 with TRBJ2-5; TRBD1 might be the D (5 bases). CDR1 and CDR2 (germline): MGHRA, YSYEKL. The germline V and J ends were trimmed by 3 bases and 5 bases, with 16 bases remaining between them. CDR3 size: 15 residues. CDR3 residues: CASSHVSRVGETQYF. In DNA, the CDR3 is TGCGCCAGCAGCCATGTGAGCAGGGTCGGGGAGACCCAGTACTTC.

The J gene is TRBJ2-7, the V gene TRBV5-6; D is unresolved. This CDR3 spans 13 amino acids. Deletions cut 1 base from V and 4 bases from J, with 9 bases between. Per germline, CDR1 SGHDT and CDR2 YYEEEE. CDR3: CASSLYDGYEQYF. The CDR3 bases are TGTGCCAGCAGCTTGTACGACGGGTACGAGCAGTACTTC.

This chain joins TRBV5-4 and TRBJ2-7, with a tentative D call TRBD1 (5 bases). The germline V gene encodes CDR1 SGHNT and CDR2 YYREEE (reference sequence). The V and J ends lost 7 bases and 0 bases respectively, with 14 bases between them. The CDR3 runs 14 residues. CDR3 nucleotide sequence: TGTGCCAGCCGACAGAATATCTTCTCCTACGAGCAGTACTTC. Translating gives CASRQNIFSYEQYF. Supplemented by reference TRBV5-4 and TRBJ2-7, the full variable domain reads ETGVTQSPTHLIKTRGQQVTLRCSSQSGHNTVSWYQQALGQGPQFIFQYYREEENGRGNFPPRFSGLQFPNYSSELNVNALELDDSALYLCASRQNIFSYEQYFGPGTRLTVT.

The chain has TRBV7-6 and TRBJ1-2; a possible D gene is TRBD1 (6 bases). The germline CDR1 and CDR2 sequences are SGHVS and FNYEAQ. The V and J ends lost 1 base and 8 bases respectively, with 14 bases between them. The CDR3 length is 14 residues. CDR3 sequence (DNA): TGTGCCAGCAGCTTAGAGGCACAGGGAAGCGGCTACACCTTC. Encoded protein: CASSLEAQGSGYTF.

This rearrangement joins TRBV7-9 to TRBJ1-1; the D gene is possibly TRBD1 (6 bases). Per the germline V gene, CDR1 is SEHNR and CDR2 is FQNEAQ (reference sequence). Trimming shortened V by 1 base and J by 0 bases, and 15 bases separated the two germline ends. This CDR3 is built from 17 residues. The CDR3 sequence is CASSLEAGVSMNTEAFF. In nucleotides, the CDR3 is TGTGCCAGCAGCTTAGAGGCAGGGGTTTCCATGAACACTGAAGCTTTCTTT.

The rearrangement joins TRBV27 to TRBJ2-7; D gene ambiguous. This CDR3 is 13 amino acids long. Trimming took 6 bases from V and 1 from J, leaving 10 bases between them. Germline values: CDR1 MNHEY, CDR2 SMNVEV (reference sequence). CDR3 sequence reads: CASSSHSSYEQYF. Here the CDR3 DNA reads TGTGCCAGCAGCTCACATTCTTCCTACGAGCAGTACTTC.

The V call is TRBV2, the J call TRBJ2-2; 11 bases fit TRBD1. The trim removed 7 bases at V and 7 bases at J, leaving 8 bases unmatched. Germline-derived CDR1 and CDR2 are SNHLY and FYNNEI. The CDR3 contains 15 residues. The CDR3 spells CASTERTGGFGELFF. CDR3 nucleotides: TGTGCCAGCACCGAGCGGACAGGGGGCTTCGGGGAGCTGTTTTTT.

J is TRBJ2-7 and V is TRBV4-1; D is unresolved. From germline, CDR1 is MGHRA and CDR2 YSYEKL. With 1 base removed from V and 2 bases from J, the gap between germline ends came to 9 bases. This CDR3 region has 14 residues. This CDR3 is CASSQVRSTYEQYF. CDR3 coding DNA: TGCGCCAGCAGCCAAGTAAGGAGTACCTACGAGCAGTACTTC.

This chain connects TRBV19 to TRBJ2-7; D is perhaps TRBD2 (6 bases). This CDR3 region has 13 residues. Trimming left V 3 bases short and J 2 bases short, with 8 bases between. Looked up from germline, CDR1 is LNHDA and CDR2 is SQIVND (reference sequence). The CDR3 reads CASSMSSAYEQYF. The CDR3 nucleotides are TGTGCCAGTAGTATGTCTAGCGCCTACGAGCAGTACTTC.

V is TRBV18 and J is TRBJ2-7; possible D gene TRBD2, 6 bases. The CDR3 has 15 amino acids. Germline assignment: CDR1 KGHSH and CDR2 LQKENI. With 1 base removed from V and 0 bases from J, the gap between germline ends came to 10 bases. CDR3 sequence: CASSPRQGGSYEQYF. CDR3 DNA sequence: TGTGCCAGCTCACCACGGCAGGGAGGCTCCTACGAGCAGTACTTC.

J is TRBJ1-5 and V is TRBV19, with D possibly matching TRBD1 (5 bases). V dropped 7 bases and J dropped 5 bases, with 18 bases sitting between them. The germline CDR1 and CDR2 sequences are LNHDA and SQIVND (reference sequence). The CDR3 sequence is 15 residues long. In nucleotides, the CDR3 is TGTGCCAGTACCAATAACGGGGGAGGGGATCAGCCCCAGCATTTT. It is translated as CASTNNGGGDQPQHF.

This clone is a singleton in its sample. The V call is TRBV10-2, the J call TRBJ2-3; D gene unclear. Germline V gene lookup returns CDR1 WSHSY and CDR2 SAAADI. Trimming stripped 4 bases from V and 2 bases from J, with 7 bases between. CDR3 length: 13 amino acids. The CDR3 protein is CASSGRDTDTQYF. The CDR3 nucleotides read TGCGCCAGCAGTGGGAGAGACACAGATACGCAGTATTTT.

This chain links TRBV9 with TRBJ1-1; D is perhaps TRBD1 (5 bases). CDR1 and CDR2 from the germline V gene are SGDLS and YYNGEE. This CDR3 has 15 residues. Trimming took 1 base from V and 4 from J, leaving 14 bases between them. CDR3 nucleotides: TGTGCCAGCAGCGTATCAGGGTGGGGCGGCACTGAAGCTTTCTTT. Translated, it gives CASSVSGWGGTEAFF.

The gene calls are TRBV5-1 and TRBJ2-7; D is unclear. V was cut by 0 bases and J by 5 bases, with 9 bases left in between. The CDR3 is 13 amino acids. In germline, CDR1 is SGHRS, CDR2 YFSETQ. This CDR3 reads CASSLDALNEQYF. The CDR3 DNA reads TGCGCCAGCAGCTTGGATGCCCTAAACGAGCAGTACTTC.

The V and J genes are TRBV5-8 and TRBJ2-3; a weak D match, TRBD2 (6 bases). This CDR3 has 16 amino acids. Germline V lookup: CDR1 SGHTS, CDR2 YDEGEE. The V end was cut by 1 base, the J end by 9 bases, with 21 bases between. CDR3 in DNA: TGTGCCAGCAGCTTGTCGGGCGGGACTGCCACATACACGCAGTATTTT. It translates to CASSLSGGTATYTQYF.

The gene calls are TRBV5-1 and TRBJ2-5; D unclear. V lost 3 bases to trimming and J lost 3 bases, with 9 bases between them. This CDR3 has 13 amino acids. Germline assignment: CDR1 SGHRS and CDR2 YFSETQ. The CDR3 bases are TGCGCCAGCAGCTATTTGTTCGAAGAGACCCAGTACTTC. Amino acids: CASSYLFEETQYF.

This chain links TRBV6-4 with TRBJ2-1; perhaps TRBD2 as D (6 bases). CDR1 MRHNA and CDR2 SNTAGT come from the germline V gene. V shed 9 bases and J shed 8 bases, with 20 bases lying between them. This CDR3 contains 14 residues. The CDR3 protein is CASGGAGPLDEQFF. The CDR3 DNA follows: TGTGCCAGTGGCGGGGCGGGCCCTTTGGATGAGCAGTTCTTC.

The J gene is TRBJ2-7, the V gene TRBV27; 8 bases line up with TRBD1. Trimming removed 0 bases from V and 3 bases from J; junction bases left unmatched: 4. Germline CDR1 is MNHEY and CDR2 is SMNVEV (reference sequence). The length of the CDR3 is 15 residues. DNA of the CDR3: TGTGCCAGCAGTTTATCGGGACAGGTTATCTACGAGCAGTACTTC. This translates into CASSLSGQVIYEQYF.

V and J are TRBV28 and TRBJ2-2, with a weak D call TRBD1 (6 bases). V lost 8 bases to trimming and J lost 4 bases, with 8 bases between them. This CDR3 region has 12 residues. Germline V CDR1 and CDR2: MDHEN, SYDVKM. For the CDR3, the DNA is TGTGCCAGCCCGGACAGCACCGGGGAGCTGTTTTTT. It is translated as CASPDSTGELFF.